This TCR beta chain came from a study of T cells in Graves' hyperthyroidism and ophthalmopathy. Study at large: Sampling of peripheral blood happened at initial diagnosis, prior to any treatment.

This clonotype was seen repeatedly, ten times or more. The CDR3 has 15 residues. J gave up 4 bases and V 4 bases, and 8 bases lay outside the gene matches. Germline CDR1 and CDR2: ENHRY and SYGVKD. RNA transcripts yielded amplified TCR beta CDR3 regions. HTBI primers were the set used in a first-round RT-PCR of the TCR CDR3. Via MiXCR, TCRdb re-called the multiplex PCR reads, giving one row per CDR3 protein. The data contain 700,000 to 850,000 distinct CDR3 sequences, 35% of them seen just once; the ten biggest clones take up roughly 31%. The receptor comes from a woman between 40 and 55 years old with Graves' hyperthyroidism. This chain joins TRBV10-3 and TRBJ1-1; TRBD1 agrees at 8 bases. Material for sequencing was blood. CDR3 sequence: CAISAGGERSTEAFF. DNA for the CDR3: TGTGCCATCAGTGCAGGGGGCGAAAGAAGCACTGAAGCTTTCTTT.